This TCR beta chain was observed in a study of blood T cells in healthy people across ages. This CDR3 is 12 amino acids long. CDR1 SGHDT and CDR2 YYEEEE come from the germline V gene. Notes on this clonotype: Its specificity is not known.

Combining a sample-barcoded 5' primer with a J-beta primer mix, a second PCR ran for about 6 to 12 cycles. TCRdb re-called the 5' RACE reads through MiXCR, storing one row per CDR3 protein. The sample holds fewer than 650,000 distinct CDR3 sequences, about 29% seen once. Overall study findings and caveats: Diversity of TCR beta per million T cells declined in a roughly linear way with age.

These data were also filed under a second study, of T cells of mothers and their children. From that study: It was observed that no persistent microchimeric T cell clones could be detected.

The receptor comes from a boy between 2 and 10 years old in good health. Sequenced input: blood. The chain uses TRBV5-6 and TRBJ2-5; D unresolved. The J call may be wrong; the DNA end is better matched by TRBJ2-1. In DNA, the CDR3 is TGTGCCAGCAGCATGGACCTCAATGAGCAGTTCTTC. It translates to CASSMDLNEQFF.